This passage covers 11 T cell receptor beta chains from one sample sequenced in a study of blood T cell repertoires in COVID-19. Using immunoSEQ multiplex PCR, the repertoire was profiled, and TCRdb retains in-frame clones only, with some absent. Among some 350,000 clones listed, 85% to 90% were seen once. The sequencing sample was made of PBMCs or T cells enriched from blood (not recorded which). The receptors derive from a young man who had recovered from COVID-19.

This chain's CDR3 is CASAPASGRSVTEAFF. CDR3 DNA sequence: TGTGCTAGTGCTCCCGCCTCCGGGAGGTCGGTCACTGAAGCTTTCTTT. V usage is TRBV12-5 and J usage is TRBJ1-1; D gene ambiguous. There are 16 residues in the CDR3. From germline, CDR1 is LGHNT and CDR2 FRNRAP. V was trimmed by 7 bases and J by 4 bases, leaving 22 bases between them.

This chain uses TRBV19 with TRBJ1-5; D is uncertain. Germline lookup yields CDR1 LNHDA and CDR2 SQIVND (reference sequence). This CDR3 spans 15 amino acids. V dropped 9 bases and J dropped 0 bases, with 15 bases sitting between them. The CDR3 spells CASQEGRYSNQPQHF. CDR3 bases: TGTGCCAGCCAAGAGGGCAGATATAGCAATCAGCCCCAGCATTTT.

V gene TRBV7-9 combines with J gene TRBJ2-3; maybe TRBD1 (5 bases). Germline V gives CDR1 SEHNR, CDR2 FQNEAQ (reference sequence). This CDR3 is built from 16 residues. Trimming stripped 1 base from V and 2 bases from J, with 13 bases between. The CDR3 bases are TGTGCCAGCAGCTTAGGGCCGCAGGGTTCCACAGATACGCAGTATTTT. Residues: CASSLGPQGSTDTQYF.

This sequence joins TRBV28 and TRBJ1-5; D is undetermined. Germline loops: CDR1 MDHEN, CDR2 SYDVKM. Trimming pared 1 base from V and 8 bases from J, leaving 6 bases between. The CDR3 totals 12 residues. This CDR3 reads CASSLSDKPQHF. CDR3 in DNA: TGTGCCAGCAGTTTATCAGATAAGCCCCAGCATTTT.

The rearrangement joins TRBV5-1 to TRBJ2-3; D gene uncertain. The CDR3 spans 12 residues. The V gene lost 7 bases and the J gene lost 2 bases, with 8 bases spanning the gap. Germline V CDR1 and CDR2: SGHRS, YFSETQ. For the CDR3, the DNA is TGCGCCAGCGGCCATTACACAGATACGCAGTATTTT. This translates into CASGHYTDTQYF.

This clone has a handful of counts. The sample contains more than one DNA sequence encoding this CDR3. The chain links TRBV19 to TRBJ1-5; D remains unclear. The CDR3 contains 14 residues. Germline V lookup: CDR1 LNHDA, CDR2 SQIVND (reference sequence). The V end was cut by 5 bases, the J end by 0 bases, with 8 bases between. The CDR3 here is CASSPQNSNQPQHF. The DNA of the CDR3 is TGTGCCAGTAGTCCGCAGAATAGCAATCAGCCCCAGCATTTT.

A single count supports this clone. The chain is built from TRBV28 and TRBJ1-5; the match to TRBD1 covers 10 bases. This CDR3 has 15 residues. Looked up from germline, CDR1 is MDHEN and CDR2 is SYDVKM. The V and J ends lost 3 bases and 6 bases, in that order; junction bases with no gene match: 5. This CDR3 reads CASSFTTGGFQPQHF. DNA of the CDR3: TGTGCCAGCAGTTTTACGACAGGGGGCTTTCAGCCCCAGCATTTT.

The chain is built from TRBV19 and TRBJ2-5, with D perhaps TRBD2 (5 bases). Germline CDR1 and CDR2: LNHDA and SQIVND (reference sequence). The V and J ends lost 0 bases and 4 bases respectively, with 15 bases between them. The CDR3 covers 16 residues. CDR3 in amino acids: CASSIEAYGGRETQYF. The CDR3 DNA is TGTGCCAGTAGTATAGAAGCGTATGGAGGACGAGAGACCCAGTACTTC.

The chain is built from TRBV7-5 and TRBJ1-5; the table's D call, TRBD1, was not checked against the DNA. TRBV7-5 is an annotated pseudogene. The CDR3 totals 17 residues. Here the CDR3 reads CVRSSPGQGYSNQPQHF. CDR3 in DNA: TGTGTCAGAAGCTCTCCCGGACAGGGGTATAGCAATCAGCCCCAGCATTTT.

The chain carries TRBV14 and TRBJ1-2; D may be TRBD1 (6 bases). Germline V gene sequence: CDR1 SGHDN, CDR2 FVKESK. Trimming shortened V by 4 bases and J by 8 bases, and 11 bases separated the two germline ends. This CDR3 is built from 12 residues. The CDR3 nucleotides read TGTGCCAGCAGCCCGGACAGAGGGGGCTACACCTTC. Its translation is CASSPDRGGYTF.

The CDR3 is CASSSDSYTGELFF. The CDR3 nucleotides read TGTGCCAGCAGCTCTGACAGTTACACCGGGGAGCTGTTTTTT. The V gene is TRBV7-3, the J gene TRBJ2-2; TRBD1 might be the D (5 bases). V lost 4 bases to trimming and J lost 3 bases, with 9 bases between them. Germline loops: CDR1 SGHTA, CDR2 FQGTGA. The CDR3 is made up of 14 amino acids.